This T cell receptor beta chain was captured in a study of shared T cell receptors in the human thymus. Sequencing used immunoSEQ multiplex PCR; TCRdb keeps in-frame clones, though not all of them. The table records approximately 580,000 clones, around 78% of them present only once. Trimming removed 2 bases from V and 8 bases from J; junction bases left unmatched: 2. The germline gives CDR1 MDHEN, CDR2 SYDVKM. The CDR3 spans 12 residues. These data were also reused for a study on human thymus T cells. As reported in that work: Healthy Finnish infants undergoing corrective surgery for congenital heart defects provided the donor material. Thymus tissue was removed during corrective cardiac surgery. Thymic and blood repertoires appeared to carry a bias in their V and J gene usage. Thymic repertoires of unrelated individuals were reported in related research to overlap highly.

The clonotype originates from a boy under two years old with a congenital heart defect. This rearrangement joins TRBV28 to TRBJ1-2; TRBD1 agrees at 7 bases. The sequenced sample consisted of thymocytes. CDR3 protein: CASSLDRAGYTF. The DNA of the CDR3 is TGTGCCAGCAGTTTAGACAGGGCAGGCTACACCTTC.